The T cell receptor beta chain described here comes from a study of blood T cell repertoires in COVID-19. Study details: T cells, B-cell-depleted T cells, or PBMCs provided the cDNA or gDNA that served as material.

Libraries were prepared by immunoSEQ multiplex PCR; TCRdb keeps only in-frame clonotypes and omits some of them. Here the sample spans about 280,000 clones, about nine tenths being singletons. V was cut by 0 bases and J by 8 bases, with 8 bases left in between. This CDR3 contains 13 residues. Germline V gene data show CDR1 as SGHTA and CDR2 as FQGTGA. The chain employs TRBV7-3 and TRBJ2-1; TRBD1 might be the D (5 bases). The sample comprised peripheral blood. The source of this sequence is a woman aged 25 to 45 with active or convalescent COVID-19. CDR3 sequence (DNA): TGTGCCAGCAGCTTAACAGGGGCCGATGAGCAGTTCTTC. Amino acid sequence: CASSLTGADEQFF.